The clone carrying this TCR beta chain has a handful of counts. No antigen is known for it. RNA transcripts were the template for amplifying TCR beta CDR3 regions. The primer set for the first-round RT-PCR of the TCR CDR3 was HTBI. MiXCR, run by TCRdb on the multiplex PCR reads, gives a single entry per CDR3 protein. The data contain about half a million distinct CDR3 sequences, about 16% of them seen just once; the ten biggest clones take up 25% to 35%. The sample belongs to a study of T cells in Graves' hyperthyroidism and ophthalmopathy. The CDR3 is made up of 14 amino acids. Germline CDR1 reads SGHKS; CDR2 reads YYEKEE (reference sequence). The ends were cut back, 2 bases at V and 0 bases at J, with 8 bases in the middle. The PBMCs were taken from approximately 11 ml of fresh peripheral blood. Findings and limits, study-wide: Separating ophthalmopathy from stable hyperthyroidism was achieved by a 13 V-J model.

The sequence came from a woman under 40 with Graves' ophthalmopathy. Sequencing input: blood. This rearrangement joins TRBV5-5 to TRBJ2-5, with D hard to call. CDR3 loop: CASSFIGNQETQYF. The DNA for the CDR3 is TGTGCCAGCAGCTTTATTGGGAACCAAGAGACCCAGTACTTC.